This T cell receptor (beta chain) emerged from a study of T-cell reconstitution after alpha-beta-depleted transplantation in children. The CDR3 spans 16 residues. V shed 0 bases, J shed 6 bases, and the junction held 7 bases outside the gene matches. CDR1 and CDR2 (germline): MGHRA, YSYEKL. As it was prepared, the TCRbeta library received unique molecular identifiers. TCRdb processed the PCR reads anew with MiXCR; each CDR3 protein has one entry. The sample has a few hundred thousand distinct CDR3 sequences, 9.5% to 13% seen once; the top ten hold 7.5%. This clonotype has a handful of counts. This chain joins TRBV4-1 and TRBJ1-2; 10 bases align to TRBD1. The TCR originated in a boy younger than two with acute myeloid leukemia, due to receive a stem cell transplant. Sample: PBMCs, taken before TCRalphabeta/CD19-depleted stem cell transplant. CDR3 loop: CASSQDPGDRGHGYTF. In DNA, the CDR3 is TGCGCCAGCAGCCAAGATCCCGGGGACAGGGGTCATGGCTACACCTTC.